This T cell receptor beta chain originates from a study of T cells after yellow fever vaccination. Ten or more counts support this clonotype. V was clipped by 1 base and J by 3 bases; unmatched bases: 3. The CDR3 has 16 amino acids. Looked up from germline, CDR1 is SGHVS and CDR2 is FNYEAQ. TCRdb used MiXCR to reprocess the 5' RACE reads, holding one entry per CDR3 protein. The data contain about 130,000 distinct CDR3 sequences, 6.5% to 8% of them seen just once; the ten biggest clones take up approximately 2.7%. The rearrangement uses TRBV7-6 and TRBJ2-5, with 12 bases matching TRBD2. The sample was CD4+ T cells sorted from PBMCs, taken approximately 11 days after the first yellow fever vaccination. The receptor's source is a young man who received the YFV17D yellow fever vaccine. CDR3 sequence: CASSLEPSGGEETQYF. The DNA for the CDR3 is TGTGCCAGCAGCTTAGAGCCTAGCGGGGGGGAAGAGACCCAGTACTTC.